This T cell receptor (beta chain) was recorded in a study of identical twins. Template switching created a universal primer site, and the cDNA included unique molecular identifiers. TCRdb analysed the 5' RACE reads with MiXCR anew, one entry per CDR3 protein. The sample records roughly 690,000 distinct CDR3 sequences, 5.5% to 6.5% being singletons. Study-level findings and limits: Invariant T cells like MAIT and iNKT could partly confound the zero-insertion analyses. Beta clonotypes that were abundant in cord blood contained fewer insertions, a pattern absent from memory repertoires.

This clonotype was seen repeatedly, ten times or more. The antigen remains undetermined. Germline V gives CDR1 SGHAT, CDR2 FQNNGV. The CDR3 loop spans 18 amino acids. V was clipped by 2 bases and J by 1 base; unmatched bases: 9. The TCR comes from a man aged 18 to 30 in good health. This chain links TRBV11-2 with TRBJ2-3; 10 positions agree with TRBD2. The sequenced sample was naive T cells sorted from blood. CDR3 protein: CASSLTRWTSGRTDTQYF. CDR3 DNA: TGTGCCAGCAGCTTAACCCGGTGGACTAGCGGCCGCACAGATACGCAGTATTTT.